This T cell receptor beta chain was sequenced in a study of memory CD8 T cells in hepatitis C reinfection. Time point of the sample: late/post reinfection, 12 to 24 weeks after detection. TCR sequencing was done directly ex vivo on sorted cells, without expansion in vitro. This CDR3 is 16 amino acids long. V dropped 0 bases and J dropped 3; count of bases not matched to a gene: 2. Germline values: CDR1 SGDLS, CDR2 YYNGEE. The repertoire was sequenced with immunoSEQ multiplex PCR; TCRdb's copy has only in-frame clones and lacks some. The sample contains about 50,000 clones, 89% of which appear only once.

J is TRBJ2-3 and V is TRBV9; 12 bases match TRBD2. The sequence derives from a man younger than 30 with hepatitis C virus infection. The sequenced material came from naive CD8+ T cells sorted from blood. The CDR3 DNA follows: TGTGCCAGCAGCGTAGTAGGACTAGCGGGAACAGATACGCAGTATTTT. Its translation is CASSVVGLAGTDTQYF.